One and the same sample provided the 10 T cell receptor beta chains below, sequenced in a study of T-cell reconstitution after alpha-beta-depleted transplantation in children. During its preparation, the TCRbeta library received unique molecular identifiers. TCRdb re-called the PCR reads through MiXCR, storing one row per CDR3 protein. Here the sample spans 330,000 or so distinct CDR3 sequences, roughly a tenth being singletons. Sequenced material: PBMCs, taken before TCRalphabeta/CD19-depleted stem cell transplant. The receptors originated from a boy under three years old with acute myeloid leukemia, due to receive a stem cell transplant.

This clonotype was counted at least ten times. A junction end diverges from the germline sequence, so it may reflect a read error. V gene TRBV5-6 combines with J gene TRBJ2-1; a weak D match, TRBD1 (6 bases). From germline, CDR1 is SGHDT and CDR2 YYEEEE. The CDR3 sequence is 12 residues long. This CDR3 reads CASSFSWTEILF. The CDR3 bases are TGTGCCAGCAGCTTCTCCTGGACAGAGATACTCTTC.

This clonotype was counted ten times or more. The rearrangement uses TRBV27 and TRBJ2-7, with 12 nucleotides matching TRBD2. This CDR3 has 16 residues. CDR1 is MNHEY, CDR2 SMNVEV, per germline (reference sequence). V was clipped by 3 bases and J by 5 bases; unmatched bases: 8. DNA for the CDR3: TGTGCCAGCAGTTTCGCAGGACTAGCGGGAAGCGACGAGCAGTACTTC. Its protein product is CASSFAGLAGSDEQYF.

The V gene is TRBV4-2, the J gene TRBJ2-3; TRBD2 agrees at 10 bases. Germline V lookup: CDR1 LGHNA, CDR2 YNFKEQ. Germline trimming cut 0 bases from V and 6 bases from J; bases unmatched to any gene: 6. This CDR3 region has 16 residues. The CDR3 DNA reads TGTGCCAGCAGCCAAGATTCCGGGACTAGCGTGGATACGCAGTATTTT. It translates to CASSQDSGTSVDTQYF.

The V and J genes are TRBV6-5 and TRBJ1-6, with 7 positions matching TRBD1. There are 16 residues in the CDR3. The V segment lost 0 bases and the J segment 9 bases; nucleotides outside the gene matches: 8. The V gene's germline CDR1 is MNHEY and CDR2 SVGAGI. CDR3 sequence reads: CASSYSRNRGFSPLHF. The CDR3 region has the DNA TGTGCCAGCAGTTACTCCCGTAACAGGGGATTTTCACCCCTCCACTTT.

There are many counts of this clonotype. The J gene is TRBJ2-5, the V gene TRBV28; 7 bases align to TRBD1. Germline V lookup: CDR1 MDHEN, CDR2 SYDVKM. J gave up 4 bases and V 6 bases, and 2 bases lay outside the gene matches. CDR3 length: 12 residues. CDR3 DNA sequence: TGTGCCAGCAGGAACAGGGGAGAGACCCAGTACTTC. Translating gives CASRNRGETQYF.

This clonotype showed up many times. The gene calls are TRBV28 and TRBJ2-5, with 7 bases fitting TRBD2. The CDR3 is made up of 13 amino acids. After removal of 8 bases from V and 1 base from J, the junction contained 4 bases not matched to a gene. The germline V gene encodes CDR1 MDHEN and CDR2 SYDVKM. The CDR3 nucleotides read TGTGCCAGCGCAGCGGGACTCCAAGAGACCCAGTACTTC. It codes for CASAAGLQETQYF.

This clonotype was counted many times. DNA of the CDR3: TGTGCCACCAGTGATTCGAGACAGGGGGAGACCGGGGAGCTGTTTTTT. Protein: CATSDSRQGETGELFF. The V call is TRBV24-1, the J call TRBJ2-2; 9 bases agree with TRBD1. J gave up 5 bases and V 2 bases, and 5 bases lay outside the gene matches. CDR1 KGHDR and CDR2 SFDVKD come from the germline V gene. The CDR3 length is 16 residues.

This clonotype was found a few times. The chain recombines TRBV6-1 with TRBJ1-5; TRBD1 agrees at 12 bases. The V gene end was trimmed by 5 bases and the J gene end by 1 base; junction bases not matched to a gene: 12. Germline lookup yields CDR1 MNHNS and CDR2 SASEGT. The CDR3 is 19 residues long. CDR3 protein: CASSRGTGTGGYSNQPQHF. The CDR3 DNA reads as TGTGCCAGCAGTCGGGGCACGGGGACAGGGGGCTACAGCAATCAGCCCCAGCATTTT.

This clonotype has a count of ten or more. V and J are TRBV6-5 and TRBJ1-5, with a tentative D call TRBD1 (5 bases). Trimming took 6 bases from V and 6 from J, leaving 9 bases between them. Germline V gene lookup returns CDR1 MNHEY and CDR2 SVGAGI. The CDR3 is 12 amino acids. The CDR3 DNA is TGTGCCAGCAGCCAGGGAGGTCAGCCCCAGCATTTT. It specifies CASSQGGQPQHF.

This clonotype turned up a few times. The chain has TRBV5-5 and TRBJ2-7; D perhaps matches TRBD1 (6 bases). Trimming pared 3 bases from V and 2 bases from J, leaving 18 bases between. Looked up from germline, CDR1 is SGHKS and CDR2 is YYEKEE (reference sequence). The CDR3 is 16 amino acids. The DNA of the CDR3 is TGTGCCAGCAGCTCACCACAGGGCTCGAAACCCTACGAGCAGTACTTC. Translating gives CASSSPQGSKPYEQYF.